This is a list of T cell receptor beta chains from one sample in a study of T-cell reconstitution after alpha-beta-depleted transplantation in children. One entry per CDR3 protein, called by TCRdb with MiXCR from the PCR reads. Of 550,000 to 600,000 distinct CDR3 sequences in the sample, under 30% are singletons; the top ten hold 13% to 15%. The input for sequencing was PBMCs, mostly from graft donor cells, taken 360 days after TCRalphabeta/CD19-depleted stem cell transplant. These receptors came from a boy under two years old who had a stem cell transplant for acute myeloid leukemia, so the T cells may come from the graft donor. CDR3s include the opening cysteine and the closing phenylalanine or tryptophan.

cdr3_length j_call v_call cdr3_aa
16 TRBJ2-3 TRBV7-2 CASSLATSGGRGTQYF
13 TRBJ1-5 TRBV6-1 CASSEAWNQPQHF
15 TRBJ2-1 TRBV27 CASSLWGGGSAEQFF
15 TRBJ1-5 TRBV20-1 CSARDQGRGFRPQHF
15 TRBJ2-3 TRBV12-3/TRBV12-4 CASSGLAESTDTQYF
16 TRBJ2-5 TRBV12-2 CASRTKAPGLKETQYF
13 TRBJ2-2 TRBV20-1 CSAVPGNTGELFF
12 TRBJ2-7 TRBV20-1 CSAMSGDNEQYF
14 TRBJ1-3 TRBV12-3/TRBV12-4 CASLGRGSGNTIYF
16 TRBJ2-3 TRBV7-4 CASSHPTSGCTDTQYF
13 TRBJ1-2 TRBV6-5 CASSYEQGGWLTF
13 TRBJ2-5 TRBV6-1 CASRTANQETQYF
14 TRBJ2-1 TRBV27 CASSKGGSYNEQFF
13 TRBJ2-1 TRBV6-2/TRBV6-3 CATVAGLNNEQFF
16 TRBJ1-6 TRBV6-1 CASREPPGRMGSPLHF
13 TRBJ1-3 TRBV2 CATRPLSGNTIYF
16 TRBJ2-3 TRBV5-5 CASSFSPVGAGDTQYF
15 TRBJ1-1 TRBV5-1 CASSGRGQQNTEAFF
11 TRBJ2-1 TRBV6-5 CASSHRSEQFF
15 TRBJ2-2 TRBV12-3/TRBV12-4 CASVWQERPTGELFF
16 TRBJ2-1 TRBV7-9 CASSLVGPARLWEQFF
11 TRBJ2-7 TRBV20-1 CSARGGVEQYF
14 TRBJ2-2 TRBV6-5 CASSRDLGTGELFF